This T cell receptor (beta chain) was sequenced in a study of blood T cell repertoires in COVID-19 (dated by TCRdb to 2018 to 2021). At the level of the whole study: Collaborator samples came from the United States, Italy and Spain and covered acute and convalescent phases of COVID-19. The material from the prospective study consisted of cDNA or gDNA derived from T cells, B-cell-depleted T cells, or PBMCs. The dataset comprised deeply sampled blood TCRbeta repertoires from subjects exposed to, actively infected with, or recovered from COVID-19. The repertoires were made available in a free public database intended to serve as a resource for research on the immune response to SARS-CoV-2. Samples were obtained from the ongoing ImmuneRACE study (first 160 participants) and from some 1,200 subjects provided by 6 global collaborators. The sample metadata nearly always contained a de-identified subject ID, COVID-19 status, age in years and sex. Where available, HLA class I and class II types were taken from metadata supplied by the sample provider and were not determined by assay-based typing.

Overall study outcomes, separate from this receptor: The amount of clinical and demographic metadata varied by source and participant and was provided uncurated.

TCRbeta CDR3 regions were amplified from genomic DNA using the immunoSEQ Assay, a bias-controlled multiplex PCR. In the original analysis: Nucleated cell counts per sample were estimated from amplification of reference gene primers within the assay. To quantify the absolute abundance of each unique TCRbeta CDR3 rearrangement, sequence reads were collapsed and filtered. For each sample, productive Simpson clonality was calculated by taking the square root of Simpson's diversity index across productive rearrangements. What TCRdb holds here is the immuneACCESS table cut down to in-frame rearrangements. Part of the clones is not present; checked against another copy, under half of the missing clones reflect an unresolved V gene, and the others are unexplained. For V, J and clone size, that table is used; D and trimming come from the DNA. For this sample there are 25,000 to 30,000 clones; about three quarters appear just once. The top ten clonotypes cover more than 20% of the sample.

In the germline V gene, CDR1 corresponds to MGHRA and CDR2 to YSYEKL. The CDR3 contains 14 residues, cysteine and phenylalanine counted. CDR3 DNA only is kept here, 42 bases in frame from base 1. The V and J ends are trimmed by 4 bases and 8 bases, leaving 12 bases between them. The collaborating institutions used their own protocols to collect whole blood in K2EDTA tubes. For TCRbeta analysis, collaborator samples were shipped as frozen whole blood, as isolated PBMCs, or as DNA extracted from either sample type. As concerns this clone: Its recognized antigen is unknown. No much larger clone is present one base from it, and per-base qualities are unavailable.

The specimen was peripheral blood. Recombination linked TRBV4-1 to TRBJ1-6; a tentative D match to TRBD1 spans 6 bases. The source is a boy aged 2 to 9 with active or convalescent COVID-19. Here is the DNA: TGCGCCAGCAGCCGCCCGTACAGGGATTCACCCCTCCACTTT. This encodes CASSRPYRDSPLHF.